This TCR beta chain appears in the sequencing data of a study of blood T cell repertoires in COVID-19. About the study: COVID-19 samples, acute and convalescent, were from the United States, Italy and Spain.

Germline trimming cut 4 bases from V and 8 bases from J; bases unmatched to any gene: 16. The CDR3 extends over 17 amino acids. CDR1 and CDR2 from the germline V gene are LGHDT and YNNKEL (reference sequence). As originally analysed: Estimates of nucleated cell counts were drawn from the amplification of reference gene primers. Some clones are missing from TCRdb's copy, which holds only in-frame ones; the method was immunoSEQ multiplex PCR. Clone size and V and J calls were adopted from that table, with D and trimming inferred from the DNA. Among approximately 300,000 clones listed, over 90% were seen once. Participant reports of clinical history set cohort assignment.

The sample taken for sequencing was PBMCs or T cells enriched from blood (not recorded which). The rearrangement links TRBV3-1 (or the pseudogene TRBV3-2) to TRBJ1-4, with 7 bases matching TRBD1. The TCR sequence derives from a woman in her twenties or thirties who had been exposed to COVID-19. The CDR3 DNA reads TGTGCCAGCAGCCCTAAACCACTAGGGGGCCTCAAAGAAAAACTGTTTTTT. Residues: CASSPKPLGGLKEKLFF.